Shown below are 9 T cell receptor beta chains from a single sample sequenced in a study of T cell repertoires in cytomegalovirus infection. TCRdb passed the reads through MiXCR, listing each CDR3 protein once. This table has about 330,000 distinct CDR3 sequences, more than 9% appearing once. Specimen: PBMCs. These receptors all stem from a human donor in good health (CMV status not recorded). Some clones in this sample may be carry-over from other donors' samples.

This chain uses TRBV6-5 with TRBJ2-1; 10 bases map to TRBD2. Unmatched junction bases numbered 9, after V lost 6 bases and J lost 4 bases. The CDR3 spans 16 residues. Germline lookup yields CDR1 MNHEY and CDR2 SVGAGI. DNA for the CDR3: TGTGCCAGCAGCTCTGCGGGAGCGGGGGGGTACAATGAGCAGTTCTTC. This sequence encodes CASSSAGAGGYNEQFF.

The rearrangement uses TRBV20-1 and TRBJ2-5; 7 positions match TRBD2. V shed 1 base and J 5 bases; nucleotides not matched to a gene: 7. The CDR3 is made up of 14 amino acids. Germline V lookup: CDR1 DFQATT, CDR2 SNEGSKA (reference sequence). DNA of the CDR3: TGCAGTGCTAGAGCCGATGGGCGGGGGGAGACCCAGTACTTC. Translated, it gives CSARADGRGETQYF.

The chain recombines TRBV15 with TRBJ1-4; TRBD1 might be the D (6 bases). CDR3 length: 15 residues. Between the trimmed V and J ends, which lost 1 base and 3 bases, there was a span of 9 bases. CDR1 and CDR2 (germline): LNHNV, YYDKDF (reference sequence). The CDR3 loop is CATSRGGQPNEKLFF. In nucleotides, the CDR3 is TGTGCCACCAGCAGAGGAGGACAGCCTAATGAAAAACTGTTTTTT.

The rearrangement uses TRBV7-2 and TRBJ2-5; D perhaps matches TRBD2 (6 bases). V gave up 3 bases and J gave up 0 bases, with 11 bases separating them. This CDR3 region has 15 residues. Per the germline V gene, CDR1 is SGHTA and CDR2 is FQGNSA. The CDR3 sequence is CASSFGRGHQETQYF. In DNA form, the CDR3 reads TGTGCCAGCAGCTTCGGGCGGGGACACCAAGAGACCCAGTACTTC.

This chain connects TRBV6-2 or TRBV6-3 to TRBJ1-6; D unclear. There are 14 residues in the CDR3. Trimming left V 6 bases short and J 7 bases short, with 13 bases between. The germline CDR1 and CDR2 sequences are MNHEY and SVGEGT. CDR3 protein: CASSATYGNSPLHF. For the CDR3, the DNA is TGTGCCAGCAGCGCCACGTATGGAAATTCACCCCTCCACTTT.

There are many counts of this clonotype. The rearrangement uses TRBV7-2 and TRBJ2-3; D is unresolved. The CDR3 sequence is 14 residues long. V dropped 3 bases and J dropped 1 base, with 8 bases sitting between them. CDR1 is SGHTA, CDR2 FQGNSA, per germline. As DNA, the CDR3 is TGTGCCAGCAGCTTCCCCCCCCGCACAGATACGCAGTATTTT. As protein: CASSFPPRTDTQYF.

This clonotype was picked up a small number of times. V usage is TRBV27 and J usage is TRBJ2-7; D unresolved. The germline V gene encodes CDR1 MNHEY and CDR2 SMNVEV (reference sequence). V shed 5 bases and J shed 2 bases, with 13 bases lying between them. This CDR3 region has 14 residues. CDR3 nucleotides: TGTGCCAGCAGTCATAACGACGGTACCTACGAGCAGTACTTC. It specifies CASSHNDGTYEQYF.

In this sample, this clonotype turned up a few times. The rearrangement uses TRBV18 and TRBJ1-3; D is unclear. Germline V gives CDR1 KGHSH, CDR2 LQKENI. The CDR3 extends over 17 amino acids. V lost 0 bases, J lost 4 bases, and 16 bases lay in between. The CDR3 DNA follows: TGTGCCAGCTCACCACCCGGTGGTCTGTCCTTCGGAAACACCATATATTTT. Translated: CASSPPGGLSFGNTIYF.

This clonotype was counted at least ten times. V usage is TRBV19 and J usage is TRBJ1-4, with no clear D. This CDR3 has 15 residues. The germline V and J ends were trimmed by 6 bases and 3 bases, with 14 bases remaining between them. From germline, CDR1 is LNHDA and CDR2 SQIVND (reference sequence). The CDR3 here is CASSHGERANEKLFF. In DNA, the CDR3 is TGTGCCAGTAGCCACGGCGAAAGAGCTAATGAAAAACTGTTTTTT.